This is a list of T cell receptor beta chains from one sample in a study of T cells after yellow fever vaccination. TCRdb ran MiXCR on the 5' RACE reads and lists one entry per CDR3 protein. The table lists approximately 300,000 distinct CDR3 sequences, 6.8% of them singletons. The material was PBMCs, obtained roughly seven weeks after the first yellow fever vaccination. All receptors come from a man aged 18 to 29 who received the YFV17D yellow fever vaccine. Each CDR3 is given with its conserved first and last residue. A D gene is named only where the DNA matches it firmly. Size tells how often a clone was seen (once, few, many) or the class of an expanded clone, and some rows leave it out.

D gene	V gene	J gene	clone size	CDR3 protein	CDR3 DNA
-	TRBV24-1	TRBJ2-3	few	CATSDGSGWGRDTQYF	TGTGCCACCAGTGATGGTTCAGGGTGGGGGAGAGATACGCAGTATTTT
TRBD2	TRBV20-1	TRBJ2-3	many	CSAERGATDTQYF	TGCAGTGCCGAGCGGGGAGCTACAGATACGCAGTATTTT
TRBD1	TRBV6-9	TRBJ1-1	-	CASQITTGGEGNTEAFF	TGTGCCAGCCAGATCACGACAGGGGGCGAGGGGAACACTGAAGCTTTCTTT
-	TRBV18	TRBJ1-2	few	CASSPNQGLGYDGYTF	TGTGCCAGCTCACCAAACCAGGGGTTAGGGTATGATGGCTACACCTTC
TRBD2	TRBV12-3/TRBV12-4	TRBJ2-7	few	CASSSGTSNYEQYF	TGTGCCAGCAGTTCCGGGACTAGCAACTACGAGCAGTACTTC
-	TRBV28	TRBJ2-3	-	CASSILTDTQYF	TGTGCCAGCAGTATCCTGACAGATACGCAGTATTTT
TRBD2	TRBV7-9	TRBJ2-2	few	CASSFPGLAANTGELFF	TGTGCCAGCAGCTTCCCGGGACTAGCGGCTAACACCGGGGAGCTGTTTTTT
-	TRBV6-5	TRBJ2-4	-	CASSYVGAKNIQYF	TGTGCCAGCAGTTACGTGGGAGCCAAAAACATTCAGTACTTC
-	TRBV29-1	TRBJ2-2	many	CSANIDRNTGELFF	TGCAGCGCCAACATAGATAGGAACACCGGGGAGCTGTTTTTT
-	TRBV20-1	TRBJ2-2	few	CSAKKESTGELFF	TGCAGTGCTAAGAAGGAGAGCACCGGGGAGCTGTTTTTT
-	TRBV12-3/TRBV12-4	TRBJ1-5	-	CASSSSTGIQPQHF	TGTGCCAGCAGTTCGTCGACAGGTATTCAGCCCCAGCATTTT
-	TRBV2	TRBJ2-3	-	CASGRGEDTQYF	TGTGCCAGCGGCAGGGGTGAAGATACGCAGTATTTT
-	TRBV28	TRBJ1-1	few	CASIKGGWDTEAFF	TGTGCCAGCATCAAGGGGGGTTGGGACACTGAAGCTTTCTTT
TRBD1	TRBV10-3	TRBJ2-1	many	CAISERERGPYNEQFF	TGTGCCATCAGTGAGCGGGAAAGGGGGCCCTACAATGAGCAGTTCTTC
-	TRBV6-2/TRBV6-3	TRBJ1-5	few	CASSIPPRQGRQPQHF	TGTGCCAGCAGTATTCCCCCCCGGCAGGGACGTCAGCCCCAGCATTTT
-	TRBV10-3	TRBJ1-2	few	CAISESTRGHGGLARYTF	TGTGCCATCAGTGAGTCGACTCGTGGGCACGGGGGCCTCGCGCGCTACACCTTC
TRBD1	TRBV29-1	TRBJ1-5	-	CSVSTGGLGQPQHF	TGCAGCGTTTCTACAGGGGGCCTAGGTCAGCCCCAGCATTTT
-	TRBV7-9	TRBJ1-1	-	CASSLEGTYTEAFF	TGTGCCAGCAGCTTAGAGGGGACCTACACTGAAGCTTTCTTT
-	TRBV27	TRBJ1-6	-	CASSFDSENSPLHF	TGTGCCAGCAGTTTCGACAGTGAAAATTCACCCCTCCACTTT
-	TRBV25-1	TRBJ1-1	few	CASSALPLDTEAFF	TGTGCCAGCAGTGCCCTTCCCTTGGACACTGAAGCTTTCTTT
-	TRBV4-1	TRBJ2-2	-	CASSQSPQGTSGELFF	TGCGCCAGCAGCCAAAGTCCCCAGGGAACGTCCGGGGAGCTGTTTTTT
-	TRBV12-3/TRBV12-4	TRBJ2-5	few	CASSLHGDGETQYF	TGTGCCAGCAGTTTACACGGGGACGGGGAGACCCAGTACTTC
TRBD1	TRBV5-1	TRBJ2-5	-	CASSFPTGGQETQYF	TGCGCCAGCAGCTTCCCGACAGGGGGCCAAGAGACCCAGTACTTC
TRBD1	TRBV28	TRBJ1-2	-	CASRRTWTGMRGYTF	TGTGCCAGCAGACGAACTTGGACAGGGATGCGTGGCTACACCTTC
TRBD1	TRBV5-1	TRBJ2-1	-	CASSLEPPGQGENEQFF	TGCGCCAGCAGCTTGGAACCGCCGGGACAGGGGGAGAATGAGCAGTTCTTC
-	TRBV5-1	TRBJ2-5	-	CASREARETQYF	TGCGCCAGCAGGGAAGCGCGGGAGACCCAGTACTTC
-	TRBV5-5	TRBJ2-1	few	CASSPGTPDNEQFF	TGTGCCAGCAGCCCAGGGACCCCTGACAATGAGCAGTTCTTC
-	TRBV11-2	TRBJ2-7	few	CASSLGRGGGTSYEQYF	TGTGCCAGCAGCTTGGGGCGGGGAGGGGGGACCTCCTACGAGCAGTACTTC
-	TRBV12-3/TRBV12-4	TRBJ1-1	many	CASSLPGIAFF	TGTGCCAGCAGTCTCCCAGGGATAGCTTTCTTT
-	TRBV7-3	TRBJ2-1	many	CASSFYLVQANEQFF	TGTGCCAGCAGCTTTTACCTAGTCCAAGCCAATGAGCAGTTCTTC
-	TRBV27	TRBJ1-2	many	CASTPSWGGGNYGYTF	TGTGCCAGCACCCCCTCTTGGGGGGGTGGTAACTATGGCTACACCTTC
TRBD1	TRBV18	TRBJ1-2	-	CASSSGQGYNDGYTF	TGTGCCAGCTCATCAGGACAGGGTTATAATGATGGCTACACCTTC
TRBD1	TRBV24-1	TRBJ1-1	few	CATSDASRGAFF	TGTGCCACCAGTGATGCCTCCAGGGGGGCTTTCTTT
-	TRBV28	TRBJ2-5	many	CAANGAGEETQYF	TGTGCCGCAAACGGGGCTGGAGAAGAGACCCAGTACTTC
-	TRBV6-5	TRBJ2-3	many	CASSYGQLTDTQYF	TGTGCCAGCAGTTACGGGCAGCTCACAGATACGCAGTATTTT
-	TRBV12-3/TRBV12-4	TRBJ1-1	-	CASSFGRGNTEAFF	TGTGCCAGCAGTTTTGGGAGGGGGAACACTGAAGCTTTCTTT
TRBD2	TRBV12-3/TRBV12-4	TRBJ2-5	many	CASSLLASGEQETQYF	TGTGCCAGCAGTTTATTGGCTAGCGGGGAGCAAGAGACCCAGTACTTC
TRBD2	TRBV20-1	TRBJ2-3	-	CSAPRLAEGDTQYF	TGCAGTGCTCCTAGACTAGCGGAGGGTGATACGCAGTATTTT
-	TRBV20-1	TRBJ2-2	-	CSAANTGELFF	TGCAGTGCTGCGAACACCGGGGAGCTGTTTTTT
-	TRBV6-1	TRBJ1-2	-	CASSENYGYTF	TGTGCCAGCAGTGAAAACTATGGCTACACCTTC
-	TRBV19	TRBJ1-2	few	CASRQGNYGYTF	TGTGCCAGTAGGCAGGGAAACTATGGCTACACCTTC
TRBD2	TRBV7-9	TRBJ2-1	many	CASSPLGGESEQFF	TGTGCCAGCAGCCCCCTTGGGGGGGAGAGTGAGCAGTTCTTC
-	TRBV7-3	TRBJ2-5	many	CASSFGGGETQYF	TGTGCCAGCAGCTTCGGGGGTGGGGAGACCCAGTACTTC
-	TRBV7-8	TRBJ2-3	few	CASSPWQGAGAGDTQYF	TGTGCCAGCAGCCCCTGGCAGGGTGCGGGGGCGGGAGATACGCAGTATTTT
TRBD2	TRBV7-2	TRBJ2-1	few	CASSLGGTSYNEQFF	TGTGCCAGCAGCTTGGGGGGGACTAGTTACAATGAGCAGTTCTTC
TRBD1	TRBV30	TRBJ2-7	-	CAWDTGTGAHEQYF	TGTGCCTGGGATACCGGGACAGGGGCCCACGAGCAGTACTTC
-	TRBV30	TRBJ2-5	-	CAWGDSHPGTQYF	TGTGCCTGGGGGGACTCCCACCCGGGGACCCAGTACTTC
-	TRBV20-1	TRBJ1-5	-	CSARVGAENQPQHF	TGCAGTGCTAGAGTCGGGGCCGAAAATCAGCCCCAGCATTTT
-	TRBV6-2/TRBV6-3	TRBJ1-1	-	CASSGPGETEAFF	TGTGCCAGCAGTGGCCCAGGGGAGACTGAAGCTTTCTTT
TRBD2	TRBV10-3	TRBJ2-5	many	CAISEGGGARETQYF	TGTGCCATCAGTGAAGGCGGGGGGGCCCGTGAGACCCAGTACTTC
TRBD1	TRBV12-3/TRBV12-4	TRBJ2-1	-	CASSSSGGRINEQFF	TGTGCCAGCAGTTCCTCAGGGGGTAGAATCAATGAGCAGTTCTTC